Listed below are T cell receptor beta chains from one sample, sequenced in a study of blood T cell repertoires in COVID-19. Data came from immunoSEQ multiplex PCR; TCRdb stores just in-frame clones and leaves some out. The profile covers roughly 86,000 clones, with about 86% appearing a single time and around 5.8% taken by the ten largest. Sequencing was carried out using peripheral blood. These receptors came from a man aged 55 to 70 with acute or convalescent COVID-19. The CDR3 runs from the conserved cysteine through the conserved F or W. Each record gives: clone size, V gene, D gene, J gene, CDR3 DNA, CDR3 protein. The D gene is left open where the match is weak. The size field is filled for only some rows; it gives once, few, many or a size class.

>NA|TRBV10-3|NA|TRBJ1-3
TGTGCCACCGGTGAACAATTCTCTGGAAACACCATATATTTT
CATGEQFSGNTIYF
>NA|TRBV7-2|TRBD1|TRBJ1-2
TGTGCCAGCCGTTTGTCAGGGGGCGATGGCTACACCTTC
CASRLSGGDGYTF
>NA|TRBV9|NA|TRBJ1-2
TGTGCCAGCAGCGTATGGGGGGTAGGCGGCTACACCTTC
CASSVWGVGGYTF
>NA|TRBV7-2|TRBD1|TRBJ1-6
TGTGCCAGCAGCTTGACAGGGGATAATTCACCCCTCCACTTT
CASSLTGDNSPLHF
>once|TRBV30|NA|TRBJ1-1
TGTGCCTGGAGTGTTCGGGGGAGCACTGAAGCTTTCTTT
CAWSVRGSTEAFF
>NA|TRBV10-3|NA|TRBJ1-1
TGTGCCACACGACGGGAGAACACTGAAGCTTTCTTT
CATRRENTEAFF
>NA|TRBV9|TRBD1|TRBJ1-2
TGTGCCAGCAGCGGACGACAGGGGGCAGGCTATGGCTACACCTTC
CASSGRQGAGYGYTF
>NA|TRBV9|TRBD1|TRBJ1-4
TGTGCCAGCAGTCCTACAGGGGGATGGGGTGAAAAACTGTTTTTT
CASSPTGGWGEKLFF
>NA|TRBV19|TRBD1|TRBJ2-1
TGTGCCAGTAGCCTCGACAGGGGCCCTTACAATGAGCAGTTCTTC
CASSLDRGPYNEQFF
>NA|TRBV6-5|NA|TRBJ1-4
TGTGCCAGCAGAGGCGACAGGTTTAATGAAAAACTGTTTTTT
CASRGDRFNEKLFF
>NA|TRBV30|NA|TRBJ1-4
TGTGCCTGGACCCTCGGGGAAAAACTGTTTTTT
CAWTLGEKLFF
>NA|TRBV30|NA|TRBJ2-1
TGTGCCTGGAGTGCCATCCACAATGAGCAGTTCTTC
CAWSAIHNEQFF
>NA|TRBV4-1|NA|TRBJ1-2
TGCGCCAGCAGCCACAATCAGGAGGGTAGTGGCTACACCTTC
CASSHNQEGSGYTF
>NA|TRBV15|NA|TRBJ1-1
TGTGCCACCAGTTCAGGGCCCCTAATGAACACTGAAGCTTTCTTT
CATSSGPLMNTEAFF
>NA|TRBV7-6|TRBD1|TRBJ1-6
TGTGCCAGCAGCCTCCGGACAGGGGGCTTTGATTCACCCCTCCACTTT
CASSLRTGGFDSPLHF
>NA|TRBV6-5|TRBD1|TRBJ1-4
TGTGCCAGCAGTTACTCTACAGGGGGAGAAGAAAAACTGTTTTTT
CASSYSTGGEEKLFF
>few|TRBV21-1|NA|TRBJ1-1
TGTGCCAGCAGCACGCTCCGGACAGGCCTATCTAGGAACACTGAAGCTTTCTTT
CASSTLRTGLSRNTEAFF
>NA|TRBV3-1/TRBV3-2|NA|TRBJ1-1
TGTGCCAGCAGCCCCCAGACAGCGATGAACACTGAAGCTTTCTTT
CASSPQTAMNTEAFF
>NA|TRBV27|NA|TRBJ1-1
TGTGCCAGCAGTTTTTCGGCAGGAATCACTGAAGCTTTCTTT
CASSFSAGITEAFF
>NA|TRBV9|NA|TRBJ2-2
TGTGCCAGCAGCAGAGGAGGGGCCACGAACACCGGGGAGCTGTTTTTT
CASSRGGATNTGELFF
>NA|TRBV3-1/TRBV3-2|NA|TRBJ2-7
TGTGCCAGCAGCCAAGATCGAGGGGACATCTCCTACGAGCAGTACTTC
CASSQDRGDISYEQYF
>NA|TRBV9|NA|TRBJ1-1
TGTGCCAGCAGCGTAGATGAGGGTGAAGCTTTCTTT
CASSVDEGEAFF
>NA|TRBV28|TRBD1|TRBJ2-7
TGTGCCAGCAGTTCAGGACAGGGATTGGGAGTTCCCTTT
CASSSGQGLGVPF
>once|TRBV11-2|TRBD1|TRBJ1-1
TGTGCCAGCAGCTCATACAGGGGGCGGTTTATAGCTTTCTTT
CASSSYRGRFIAFF
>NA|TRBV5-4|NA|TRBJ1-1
TGTGCCAGCAGCTTTCGAGTCGACACTGAAGCTTTCTTT
CASSFRVDTEAFF
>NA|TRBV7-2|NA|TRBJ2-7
TGTGCCAGCAGCCTCTGGACAAGTTCCTACGAGCAGTACTTC
CASSLWTSSYEQYF
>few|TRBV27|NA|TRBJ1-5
TGTGCCAGCGGATCGGGGAATCGACAGCCCCAGCATTTT
CASGSGNRQPQHF